This T cell receptor beta chain was documented in a study of CD4 T cells in relation to SARS-CoV-2 and coronaviruses. For the study at large: Median patient age was approximately 38 years, spanning 21 to 72 years.

Study observations and caveats: No crossreactivity against non-spike viral proteins was tested here. Culture-expanded clones reflect memory recall rather than primary priming during culture.

Sequencing used immunoSEQ multiplex PCR; TCRdb keeps in-frame clones, though not all of them. The sample shows more than 35,000 clones, over 65% of them seen only once. Notes on this clone: Its antigen is still unknown.

The CDR3 sequence is 11 residues long. The V end was cut by 7 bases, the J end by 2 bases, with 8 bases between. CDR1 and CDR2 from the germline V gene are DFQATT and SNEGSKA (reference sequence). This rearrangement joins TRBV20-1 to TRBJ2-5, with D possibly matching TRBD1 (5 bases). The specimen sequenced was memory CD4+ T cells from PBMCs, cultured in vitro. This clonotype originated in an adult with COVID-19. The CDR3 DNA is TGCAGTGGTCGGACACAAGAGACCCAGTACTTC. It is translated as CSGRTQETQYF.